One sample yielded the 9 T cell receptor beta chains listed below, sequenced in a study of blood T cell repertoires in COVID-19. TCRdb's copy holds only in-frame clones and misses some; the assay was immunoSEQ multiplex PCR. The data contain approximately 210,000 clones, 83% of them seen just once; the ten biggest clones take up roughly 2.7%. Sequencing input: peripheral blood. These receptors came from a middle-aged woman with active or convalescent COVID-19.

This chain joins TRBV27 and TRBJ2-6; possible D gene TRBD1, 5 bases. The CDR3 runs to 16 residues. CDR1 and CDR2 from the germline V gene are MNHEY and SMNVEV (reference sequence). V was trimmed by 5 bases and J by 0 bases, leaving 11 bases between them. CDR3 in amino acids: CASSLTAPSGANVLTF. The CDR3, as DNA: TGTGCCAGCAGTCTGACAGCTCCCTCTGGGGCCAACGTCCTGACTTTC.

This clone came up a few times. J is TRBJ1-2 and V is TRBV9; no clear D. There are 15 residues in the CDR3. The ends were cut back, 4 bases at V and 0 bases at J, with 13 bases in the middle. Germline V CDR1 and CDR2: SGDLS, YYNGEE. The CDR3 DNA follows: TGTGCCAGCAGCCCCTCTCTCTTAGCTAACTATGGCTACACCTTC. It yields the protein CASSPSLLANYGYTF.

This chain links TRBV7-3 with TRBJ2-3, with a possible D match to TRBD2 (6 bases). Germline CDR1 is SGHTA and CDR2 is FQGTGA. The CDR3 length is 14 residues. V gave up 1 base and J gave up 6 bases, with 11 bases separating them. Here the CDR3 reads CASSLSGAPDTQYF. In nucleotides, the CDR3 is TGTGCCAGCAGCTTAAGCGGGGCCCCCGATACGCAGTATTTT.

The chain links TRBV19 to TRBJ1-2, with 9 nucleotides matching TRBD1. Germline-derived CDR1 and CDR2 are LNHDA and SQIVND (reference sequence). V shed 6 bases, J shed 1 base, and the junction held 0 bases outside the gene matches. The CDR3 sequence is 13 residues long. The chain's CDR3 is CASRDRGNYGYTF. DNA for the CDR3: TGTGCCAGTAGGGACAGGGGTAACTATGGCTACACCTTC.

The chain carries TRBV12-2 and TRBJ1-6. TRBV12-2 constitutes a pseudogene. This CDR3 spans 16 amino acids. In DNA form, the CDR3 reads TGTGCAAGTCGCTTAGCGGGAGTTCCTGGCTATTCACCCCTCCACTTT. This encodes CASRLAGVPGYSPLHF.

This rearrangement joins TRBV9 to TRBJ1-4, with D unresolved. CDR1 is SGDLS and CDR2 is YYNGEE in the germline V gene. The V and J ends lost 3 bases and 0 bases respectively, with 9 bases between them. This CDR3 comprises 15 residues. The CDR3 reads CASSGFSATNEKLFF. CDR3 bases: TGTGCCAGCAGCGGTTTCAGTGCAACTAATGAAAAACTGTTTTTT.

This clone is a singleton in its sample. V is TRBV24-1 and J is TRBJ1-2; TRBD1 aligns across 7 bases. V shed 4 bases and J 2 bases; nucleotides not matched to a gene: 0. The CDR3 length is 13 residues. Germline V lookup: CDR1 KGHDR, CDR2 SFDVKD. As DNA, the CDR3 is TGTGCCACCAGTGAACAGGGGAACTATGGCTACACCTTC. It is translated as CATSEQGNYGYTF.

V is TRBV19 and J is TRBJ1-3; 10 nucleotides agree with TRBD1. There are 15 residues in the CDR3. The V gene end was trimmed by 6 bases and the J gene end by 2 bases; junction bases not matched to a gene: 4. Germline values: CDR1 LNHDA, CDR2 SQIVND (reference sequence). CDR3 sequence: CASSRGTGAGNTIYF. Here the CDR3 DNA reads TGTGCCAGTAGCCGCGGGACAGGGGCTGGAAACACCATATATTTT.

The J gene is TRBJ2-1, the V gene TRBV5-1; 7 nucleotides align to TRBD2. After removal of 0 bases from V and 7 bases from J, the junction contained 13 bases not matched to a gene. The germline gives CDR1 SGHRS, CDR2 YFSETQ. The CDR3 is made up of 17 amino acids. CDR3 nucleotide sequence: TGCGCCAGCAGCTTGGGGGGTGGCGGGAGTCAAGGGAATGAGCAGTTCTTC. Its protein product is CASSLGGGGSQGNEQFF. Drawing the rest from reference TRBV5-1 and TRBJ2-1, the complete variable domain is KAGVTQTPRYLIKTRGQQVTLSCSPISGHRSVSWYQQTPGQGLQFLFEYFSETQRNKGNFPGRFSGRQFSNSRSEMNVSTLELGDSALYLCASSLGGGGSQGNEQFFGPGTRLTVL.